This entry lists 10 T cell receptor beta chains sequenced from one sample in a study of CD8 T cells in Susac syndrome. RNA totalling about 0.45 to 1 ug underwent reverse transcription with random hexamers. TCRdb re-called the immunoSEQ multiplex PCR reads with MiXCR, one entry per CDR3 protein. The sample has 130,000 to 150,000 distinct CDR3 sequences; 85% to 95% are singletons. Sequences were obtained from CD8+ T cells from PBMCs. These receptors originate from a human donor in good health.

The rearrangement joins TRBV12-3 or TRBV12-4 to TRBJ2-2; TRBD1 agrees at 9 bases. CDR3 length equals 16 residues. V lost 1 base, J lost 7 bases, and 7 bases stayed unmatched. The CDR3 DNA follows: TGTGCCAGCAGTTTAGAGTTAACAGGGGGCATCGGGGAGCTGTTTTTT. Its protein product is CASSLELTGGIGELFF.

This clonotype was detected only once. V is TRBV4-3 and J is TRBJ2-1; the match to TRBD2 covers 9 bases. Germline CDR1 and CDR2: LGHNA and YSLEER. V trimming: 2 bases; J trimming: 6 bases; junction bases outside the gene matches: 11. The CDR3 length is 17 residues. In nucleotides, the CDR3 is TGCGCCAGCAGCCAATCTAGCGGGACCGGGTGGGGCAATGAGCAGTTCTTC. As protein: CASSQSSGTGWGNEQFF.

The chain links TRBV15 to TRBJ2-2, with D possibly being TRBD1 or TRBD2 (6 bases each). This CDR3 region has 13 residues. Trimming removed 3 bases at V and 7 bases at J, with 9 bases between. Germline assignment: CDR1 LNHNV and CDR2 YYDKDF (reference sequence). The CDR3 nucleotides are TGTGCCACCAGCAGGGGGGGCGGCGGGGAGCTGTTTTTT. It yields the protein CATSRGGGGELFF.

The V and J genes are TRBV28 and TRBJ1-1; D unclear. Germline CDR1 MDHEN, CDR2 SYDVKM. Trimming cost V 7 bases and J 1 base, with 13 bases left between them. The CDR3 totals 14 residues. This CDR3 is CASMGIASNTEAFF. In DNA, the CDR3 is TGTGCCAGCATGGGCATAGCTTCGAACACTGAAGCTTTCTTT. Combining the CDR3 with reference TRBV28 and TRBJ1-1 gives the whole variable domain DVKVTQSSRYLVKRTGEKVFLECVQDMDHENMFWYRQDPGLGLRLIYFSYDVKMKEKGDIPEGYSVSREKKERFSLILESASTNQTSMYLCASMGIASNTEAFFGQGTRLTVV.

The chain links TRBV7-8 to TRBJ2-5, with 8 bases that match TRBD2. V was pared by 1 base and J by 4 bases, with 8 bases of the junction left unmatched. Per the germline V gene, CDR1 is SGHVS and CDR2 is FQNEAQ. This CDR3 contains 16 residues. The CDR3 here is CASSLVSGAGVETQYF. CDR3 bases: TGTGCCAGCAGCTTAGTCTCGGGAGCGGGAGTAGAGACCCAGTACTTC.

This clonotype was counted a single time. The chain couples TRBV9 to TRBJ2-3; D is perhaps TRBD2 (5 bases). CDR3 length: 14 residues. CDR1 is SGDLS, CDR2 YYNGEE, per germline. Deletions cut 0 bases from V and 6 bases from J, with 11 bases between. CDR3 coding DNA: TGTGCCAGCAGCGTAGGGAGTGGAGGTGATACGCAGTATTTT. This encodes CASSVGSGGDTQYF.

The chain couples TRBV20-1 to TRBJ1-2, with D perhaps TRBD1 (6 bases). Trimming stripped 6 bases from V and 6 bases from J, with 17 bases between. The germline V gene encodes CDR1 DFQATT and CDR2 SNEGSKA (reference sequence). The CDR3 has 13 residues. The CDR3, as DNA: TGCAGTGCCAACAGGGCGCTGACGCATGGCTACACCTTC. This encodes CSANRALTHGYTF.

This sequence joins TRBV28 and TRBJ1-1, with D possibly matching TRBD1 (5 bases). There are 16 residues in the CDR3. Germline values: CDR1 MDHEN, CDR2 SYDVKM. V lost 7 bases and J lost 0, with 18 bases in between. CDR3: CASTSLPRGLNTEAFF. In DNA form, the CDR3 reads TGTGCCAGCACGTCCCTTCCCCGGGGACTGAACACTGAAGCTTTCTTT.

This clonotype occurred once. V and J are TRBV28 and TRBJ2-3; 8 positions match TRBD2. CDR1 and CDR2 from the germline V gene are MDHEN and SYDVKM. V trimming: 8 bases; J trimming: 10 bases; junction bases outside the gene matches: 8. This CDR3 spans 12 amino acids. The CDR3 DNA is TGTGCCAGCGGGACTAGGCCGCGGGCGCAGTATTTT. Its translation is CASGTRPRAQYF.

This chain joins TRBV12-3 or TRBV12-4 and TRBJ2-1; TRBD2 matches at 7 bases. V was pared by 6 bases and J by 3 bases, with 2 bases of the junction left unmatched. The CDR3 spans 13 residues. The CDR3, as DNA: TGTGCCAGCAGACTAGCGAACTACAATGAGCAGTTCTTC. Residues: CASRLANYNEQFF.